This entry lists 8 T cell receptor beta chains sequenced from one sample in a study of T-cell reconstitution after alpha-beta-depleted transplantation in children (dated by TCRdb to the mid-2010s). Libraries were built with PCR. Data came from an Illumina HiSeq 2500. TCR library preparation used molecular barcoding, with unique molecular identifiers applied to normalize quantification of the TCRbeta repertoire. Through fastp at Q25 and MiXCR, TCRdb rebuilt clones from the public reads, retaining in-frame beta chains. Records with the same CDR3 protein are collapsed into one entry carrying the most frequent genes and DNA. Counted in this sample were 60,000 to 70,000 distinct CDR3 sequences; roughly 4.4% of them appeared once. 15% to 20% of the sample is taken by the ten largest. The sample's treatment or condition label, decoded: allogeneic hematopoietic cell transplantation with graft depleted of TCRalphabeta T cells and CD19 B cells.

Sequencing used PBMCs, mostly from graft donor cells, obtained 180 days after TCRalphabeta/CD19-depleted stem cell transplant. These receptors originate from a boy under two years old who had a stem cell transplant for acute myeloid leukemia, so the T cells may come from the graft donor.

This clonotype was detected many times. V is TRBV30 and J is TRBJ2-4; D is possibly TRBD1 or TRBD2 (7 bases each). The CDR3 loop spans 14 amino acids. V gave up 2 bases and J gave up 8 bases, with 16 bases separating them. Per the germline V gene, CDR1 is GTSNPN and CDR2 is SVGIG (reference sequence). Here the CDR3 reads CAWSYLRGTDIQYF. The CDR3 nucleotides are TGTGCCTGGAGTTATCTGCGGGGGACAGACATTCAGTACTTC. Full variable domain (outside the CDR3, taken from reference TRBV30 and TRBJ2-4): SQTIHQWPATLVQPVGSPLSLECTVEGTSNPNLYWYRQAAGRGLQLLFYSVGIGQISSEVPQNLSASRPQDRQFILSSKKLLLSDSGFYLCAWSYLRGTDIQYFGAGTRLSVL.

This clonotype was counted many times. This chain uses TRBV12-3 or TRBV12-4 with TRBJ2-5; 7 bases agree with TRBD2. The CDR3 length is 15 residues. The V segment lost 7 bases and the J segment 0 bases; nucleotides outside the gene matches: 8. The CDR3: CASTPGGSHQETQYF. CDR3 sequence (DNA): TGTGCCAGCACCCCCGGGGGGAGCCACCAAGAGACCCAGTACTTC.

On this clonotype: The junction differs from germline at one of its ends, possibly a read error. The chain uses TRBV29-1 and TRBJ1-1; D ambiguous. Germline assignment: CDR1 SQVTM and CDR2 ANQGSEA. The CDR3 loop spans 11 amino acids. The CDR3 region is CRVAIRSEAFF. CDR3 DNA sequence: TGCAGAGTTGCCATCCGCAGTGAAGCTTTCTTT.

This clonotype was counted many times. The CDR3 coding sequence is TGCAGCGTTGCCGGGCCTTCCGCAGATACGCAGTATTTT. Amino acids: CSVAGPSADTQYF. The chain combines TRBV29-1 with TRBJ2-3; D not certain. V was pared by 4 bases and J by 4 bases, with 12 bases between. Germline lookup yields CDR1 SQVTM and CDR2 ANQGSEA. This CDR3 has 13 amino acids.

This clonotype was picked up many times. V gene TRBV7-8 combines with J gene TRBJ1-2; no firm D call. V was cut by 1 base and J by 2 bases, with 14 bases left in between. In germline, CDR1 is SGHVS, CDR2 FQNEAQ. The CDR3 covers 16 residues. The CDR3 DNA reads TGTGCCAGCAGCTTAGGGGCGCTCCGAGGGAACTATGGCTACACCTTC. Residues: CASSLGALRGNYGYTF.

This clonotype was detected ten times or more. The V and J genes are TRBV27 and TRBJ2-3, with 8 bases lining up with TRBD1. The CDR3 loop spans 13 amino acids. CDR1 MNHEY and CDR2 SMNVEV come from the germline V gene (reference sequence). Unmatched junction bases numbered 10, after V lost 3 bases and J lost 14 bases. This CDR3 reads CASSLTGTGLGYF. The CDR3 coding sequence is TGTGCCAGCAGTTTGACCGGGACAGGCCTCGGGTATTTT.

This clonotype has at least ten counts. CDR3 in amino acids: CASSFGPLGQPQHF. In DNA form, the CDR3 reads TGTGCCAGCAGTTTCGGGCCGCTCGGTCAGCCCCAGCATTTT. The chain carries TRBV28 and TRBJ1-5, with D hard to call. Germline CDR1 is MDHEN and CDR2 is SYDVKM. CDR3 length: 14 amino acids. Trimming removed 3 bases from V and 6 bases from J, with 12 bases in between.

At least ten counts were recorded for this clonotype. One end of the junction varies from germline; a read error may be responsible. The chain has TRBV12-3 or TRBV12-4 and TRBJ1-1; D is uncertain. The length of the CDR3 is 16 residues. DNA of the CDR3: TGTGCCAGCAGGTTAGGGAACGGGAAAATGAACACTGAAGCTTTCTTT. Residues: CASRLGNGKMNTEAFF.